This passage covers 23 T cell receptor beta chains from one sample sequenced in a study of cytomegalovirus exposure and HLA in healthy donors. Sequencing was performed with immunoSEQ multiplex PCR; in TCRdb, only in-frame clones are kept and a portion is missing. The data show more than 95,000 clones, 70% to 90% seen once. Specimen: PBMCs. These TCRs come from a woman in her late teens or twenties in good health and CMV-seronegative.

The J gene is TRBJ2-3, the V gene TRBV5-1; 8 bases map to TRBD2. The J segment lost 2 bases and the V segment lost 5 bases, leaving 7 bases of the junction unmatched. The CDR3 is 15 amino acids. Germline V CDR1 and CDR2: SGHRS, YFSETQ. CDR3 nucleotide sequence: TGCGCCAGCAGTACTCCGGGACTAGACACAGATACGCAGTATTTT. Amino acid sequence: CASSTPGLDTDTQYF.

Only one count was recorded for this clone. V usage is TRBV5-1 and J usage is TRBJ1-2, with TRBD1 matching over 9 bases. This CDR3 spans 13 amino acids. Per the germline V gene, CDR1 is SGHRS and CDR2 is YFSETQ. The V segment lost 4 bases and the J segment 5 bases; nucleotides outside the gene matches: 3. The CDR3 coding sequence is TGCGCCAGCAGCGGGACAGGGCGGTATGGCTACACCTTC. It translates to CASSGTGRYGYTF. Together with reference TRBV5-1 and TRBJ1-2, the CDR3 gives the full variable domain: KAGVTQTPRYLIKTRGQQVTLSCSPISGHRSVSWYQQTPGQGLQFLFEYFSETQRNKGNFPGRFSGRQFSNSRSEMNVSTLELGDSALYLCASSGTGRYGYTFGSGTRLTVV.

The chain combines TRBV11-3 with TRBJ2-7; D gene unclear. Germline CDR1 is SGHNT and CDR2 is YENEEA. V was shortened by 2 bases and J by 3 bases, with 8 bases between the two germline ends. This CDR3 is built from 13 residues. The CDR3, as DNA: TGTGCCAGCAGCTTACGCGGATTCTACGAGCAGTACTTC. It encodes CASSLRGFYEQYF. The variable domain in full, with the rest retrieved from reference TRBV11-3 and TRBJ2-7, is EAGVVQSPRYKIIEKKQPVAFWCNPISGHNTLYWYLQNLGQGPELLIRYENEEAVDDSQLPKDRFSAERLKGVDSTLKIQPAELGDSAVYLCASSLRGFYEQYFGPGTRLTVT.

This chain links TRBV27 with TRBJ1-3, with D unresolved. Germline-derived CDR1 and CDR2 are MNHEY and SMNVEV (reference sequence). With 6 bases removed from V and 3 bases from J, the gap between germline ends came to 15 bases. The CDR3 loop spans 15 amino acids. CDR3 DNA: TGTGCCAGCAGAATAAACAGCGGAAGTGGAAACACCATATATTTT. The encoded protein is CASRINSGSGNTIYF.

This chain joins TRBV5-4 and TRBJ2-7; 11 positions match TRBD2. J was trimmed by 1 base and V by 4 bases; bases with no gene match: 7. This CDR3 contains 16 residues. Germline values: CDR1 SGHNT, CDR2 YYREEE (reference sequence). CDR3 DNA: TGTGCCAGCAGCATCACTAGCGGGGGACCATCCTACGAGCAGTACTTC. This translates into CASSITSGGPSYEQYF.

The V gene is TRBV18, the J gene TRBJ1-1; D might be TRBD1 (6 bases). Deletions cut 2 bases from V and 1 base from J, with 11 bases between. In germline, CDR1 is KGHSH, CDR2 LQKENI. CDR3 size: 15 residues. Here the CDR3 DNA reads TGTGCCAGCTCACCATCGGTACAGGGGAACACTGAAGCTTTCTTT. This sequence encodes CASSPSVQGNTEAFF.

The chain carries TRBV30 and TRBJ2-3, with TRBD2 identical over 9 bases. J was trimmed by 3 bases and V by 6 bases; bases with no gene match: 10. The germline V gene has CDR1 GTSNPN and CDR2 SVGIG (reference sequence). The CDR3 totals 15 residues. This chain's CDR3 is CACSRGLALTDTQYF. CDR3 nucleotide sequence: TGTGCCTGCTCCCGGGGACTAGCTCTAACAGATACGCAGTATTTT.

CDR3 bases: TGTGCCAGCAGTTATCCTTTCGGGGAGCAGTTCTTC. It is translated as CASSYPFGEQFF. V gene TRBV27 combines with J gene TRBJ2-1; D ambiguous. CDR1 MNHEY and CDR2 SMNVEV come from the germline V gene (reference sequence). This CDR3 is 12 amino acids long. Trimming pared 4 bases from V and 10 bases from J, leaving 11 bases between.

This clone appeared a few times. The chain joins TRBV2 to TRBJ2-5, with D maybe TRBD2 (5 bases). The CDR3 contains 13 residues. V lost 7 bases, J lost 3 bases, and 12 bases lay in between. CDR1 and CDR2 (germline): SNHLY, FYNNEI. The CDR3 spells CASNGNGEETQYF. CDR3 coding DNA: TGTGCCAGCAATGGTAACGGGGAAGAGACCCAGTACTTC.

This clone has just a few counts. The chain joins TRBV30 to TRBJ1-5, with D possibly TRBD1 on 5 matching bases. This CDR3 has 15 residues. Germline CDR1 GTSNPN, CDR2 SVGIG (reference sequence). V dropped 2 bases and J dropped 0 bases, with 11 bases sitting between them. In nucleotides, the CDR3 is TGTGCCTGGAGTAATCAGGGAACTAGCAATCAGCCCCAGCATTTT. As protein: CAWSNQGTSNQPQHF.

V is TRBV15 and J is TRBJ1-2; no clear D. The CDR3 has 13 residues. In germline, CDR1 is LNHNV, CDR2 YYDKDF (reference sequence). V dropped 0 bases and J dropped 0 bases, with 2 bases sitting between them. CDR3 in DNA: TGTGCCACCAGCAGAGATACTAACTATGGCTACACCTTC. Translation: CATSRDTNYGYTF.

This chain connects TRBV7-9 to TRBJ1-1; D remains unclear. Trimming took off 8 bases at V and 4 bases at J, with 8 bases between the two ends. CDR3 length equals 11 residues. Germline CDR1 is SEHNR and CDR2 is FQNEAQ (reference sequence). The CDR3 DNA follows: TGTGCCAGCGAACACCTCACTGAAGCTTTCTTT. Its protein product is CASEHLTEAFF.

The chain employs TRBV5-1 and TRBJ2-2, with a tentative D call TRBD1 (6 bases). CDR3 size: 15 residues. Trimming pared 4 bases from V and 7 bases from J, leaving 17 bases between. The germline V gene encodes CDR1 SGHRS and CDR2 YFSETQ. The CDR3 spells CASSPAGTYGGELFF. The CDR3 coding sequence is TGCGCCAGCAGCCCCGCCGGGACATATGGCGGGGAGCTGTTTTTT.

The chain couples TRBV7-3 to TRBJ2-5, with 8 bases that match TRBD1. The V gene end was trimmed by 4 bases and the J gene end by 4 bases; junction bases not matched to a gene: 11. The CDR3 loop spans 16 amino acids. CDR1 and CDR2 from the germline V gene are SGHTA and FQGTGA. The CDR3 protein is CASSYTSGQGRETQYF. The CDR3, as DNA: TGTGCCAGCAGCTATACAAGTGGACAGGGTCGAGAGACCCAGTACTTC.

This chain connects TRBV4-2 to TRBJ2-1; TRBD2 agrees at 10 bases. Germline CDR1 and CDR2: LGHNA and YNFKEQ. With 0 bases clipped from V and 9 bases from J, the junction kept 11 bases outside the gene matches. The CDR3 loop spans 17 amino acids. The CDR3 spells CASSQEHSAGGLGEQFF. The CDR3 DNA follows: TGTGCCAGCAGCCAAGAACATTCAGCGGGGGGGCTAGGTGAGCAGTTCTTC.

The chain carries TRBV6-1 and TRBJ2-1; tentative D call: TRBD2 (5 bases). Germline assignment: CDR1 MNHNS and CDR2 SASEGT. Trimming took off 4 bases at V and 0 bases at J, with 10 bases between the two ends. The CDR3 length is 15 residues. DNA for the CDR3: TGTGCCAGCAGTGTCCTAGCCGACTCCTACAATGAGCAGTTCTTC. Encoded protein: CASSVLADSYNEQFF.

The V call is TRBV5-1, the J call TRBJ2-5; 10 bases are a match to TRBD2. Looked up from germline, CDR1 is SGHRS and CDR2 is YFSETQ. The CDR3 runs to 16 residues. Losses at the gene ends were 4 bases for V and 2 bases for J; bases not matched to a gene: 8. CDR3 protein: CASSLGSGGAQETQYF. CDR3 DNA: TGCGCCAGCAGCCTGGGAAGCGGGGGGGCGCAAGAGACCCAGTACTTC.

CDR3 sequence (DNA): TGTGCCACCGCGACAGGGGTTTTCGAAAAACTGTTTTTT. Protein sequence: CATATGVFEKLFF. The J gene is TRBJ1-4, the V gene TRBV15, with 8 nucleotides matching TRBD1. The germline V gene has CDR1 LNHNV and CDR2 YYDKDF (reference sequence). This CDR3 contains 13 residues. V was pared by 8 bases and J by 8 bases, with 7 bases of the junction left unmatched.

This clone was recorded only once. CDR3 residues: CASSLSGIFYEQYF. CDR3 nucleotide sequence: TGTGCCAGCAGCCTTAGCGGGATCTTTTACGAGCAGTACTTC. V usage is TRBV28 and J usage is TRBJ2-7; 8 positions match TRBD2. The CDR3 covers 14 residues. Unmatched junction bases numbered 8, after V lost 6 bases and J lost 4 bases. Germline V CDR1 and CDR2: MDHEN, SYDVKM.

As DNA, the CDR3 is TGTGCCAGCAGCCCAGGGACAAATCGAAATGGTGAAAAACTGTTTTTT. As protein: CASSPGTNRNGEKLFF. This chain joins TRBV7-9 and TRBJ1-4; the D gene is possibly TRBD1 (6 bases). The CDR3 covers 16 residues. V dropped 5 bases and J dropped 7 bases, with 20 bases sitting between them. Germline CDR1 reads SEHNR; CDR2 reads FQNEAQ (reference sequence). The variable domain in full, completed from reference TRBV7-9 and TRBJ1-4, reads DTGVSQNPRHKITKRGQNVTFRCDPISEHNRLYWYRQTLGQGPEFLTYFQNEAQLEKSRLLSDRFSAERPKGSFSTLEIQRTEQGDSAMYLCASSPGTNRNGEKLFFGSGTQLSVL.

The chain couples TRBV10-3 to TRBJ2-3; TRBD1 matches at 8 bases. The CDR3 sequence is 15 residues long. The germline V gene has CDR1 ENHRY and CDR2 SYGVKD. After removal of 7 bases from V and 2 bases from J, the junction contained 8 bases not matched to a gene. The CDR3, as DNA: TGTGCCATCACCAAGACAGGGGCATCCACAGATACGCAGTATTTT. Amino acid sequence: CAITKTGASTDTQYF.

The chain couples TRBV15 to TRBJ1-1; D may be TRBD1 (5 bases). The CDR3 runs 14 residues. Trimming took 1 base from V and 3 from J, leaving 9 bases between them. Per the germline V gene, CDR1 is LNHNV and CDR2 is YYDKDF (reference sequence). The CDR3 coding sequence is TGTGCCACCAGCAGAGGTGGGGGGTACACTGAAGCTTTCTTT. This encodes CATSRGGGYTEAFF.

The chain has TRBV28 and TRBJ2-7; 7 bases agree with TRBD2. CDR3 length: 15 amino acids. CDR1 is MDHEN and CDR2 is SYDVKM in the germline V gene. J was trimmed by 1 base and V by 1 base; bases with no gene match: 4. In nucleotides, the CDR3 is TGTGCCAGCAGTTTATTGGGGGGGAGTTCCTACGAGCAGTACTTC. This translates into CASSLLGGSSYEQYF.